This T cell receptor (beta chain) is from a study of CD8 T cells in Susac syndrome. RNA, at about 0.5 to 1 ug, was reverse transcribed with random hexamers. Each CDR3 protein gets one entry after TCRdb re-called the immunoSEQ multiplex PCR reads with MiXCR. The repertoire consists of approximately 190,000 distinct CDR3 sequences, with 90% to 95% occurring once and the leading ten covering about 0.096%. CDR1 and CDR2 (germline): SNHLY, FYNNEI. With 7 bases removed from V and 2 bases from J, the gap between germline ends came to 6 bases. This CDR3 has 13 residues. The rearrangement links TRBV2 to TRBJ2-6; the D is unclear. The clonotype was recovered from a human donor with multiple sclerosis. Specimen: CD4+ T cells from PBMCs. The CDR3 sequence: CASKGTGANVLTF. DNA for the CDR3: TGTGCCAGCAAGGGAACTGGGGCCAACGTCCTGACTTTC.